This is a list of T cell receptor beta chains from one sample in a study of T cell changes during pregnancy in multiple sclerosis. Assay used: immunoSEQ multiplex PCR; TCRdb lists only in-frame clones, some missing. The repertoire holds 30,000 to 50,000 clones, with roughly 93% as singletons. The material was CD4+ T cells from peripheral blood mononuclear cells, obtained after pregnancy. These receptors all stem from a female donor with multiple sclerosis, enrolled in a pregnancy study. The CDR3 runs from the conserved cysteine through the conserved F or W. Each record gives: CDR3 protein, CDR3 DNA, CDR3 length, J gene, clone size, V gene, D gene. A D gene is named only where the DNA matches it firmly. The size of a clone is reported for some rows only, either as once, few or many, or as a class for expanded clones.

CASSPIGRAKGDGYTF,TGTGCCAGCAGCCCCATTGGGAGAGCTAAGGGTGATGGCTACACCTTC,16,TRBJ1-2,NA,TRBV14,NA
CASSSTGALHLRGGANVLTF,TGTGCCAGCAGCTCGACAGGGGCCCTACATCTACGGGGTGGGGCCAACGTCCTGACTTTC,20,TRBJ2-6,NA,TRBV7-3,TRBD1
CASSQDRDSQPQHF,TGTGCCAGCAGCCAAGACAGGGATAGTCAGCCCCAGCATTTT,14,TRBJ1-5,NA,TRBV16,TRBD1
CASSIEAGVSLHF,TGTGCCAGTAGTATAGAAGCAGGGGTATCCCTCCACTTT,13,TRBJ1-6,NA,TRBV19,NA
CASSHRGRNNEQFF,TGTGCCAGCAGCCACAGGGGGAGGAACAATGAGCAGTTCTTC,14,TRBJ2-1,NA,TRBV11-2,TRBD1
CASSLEAGETQYF,TGTGCCAGCAGCTTAGAAGCAGGGGAGACCCAGTACTTC,13,TRBJ2-5,NA,TRBV7-9,NA
CASSSKGAGGPQETQYF,TGTGCCAGCAGCTCAAAAGGGGCGGGGGGGCCCCAAGAGACCCAGTACTTC,17,TRBJ2-5,NA,TRBV9,TRBD2
CASSLGTSGGTQYF,TGTGCCAGCAGCTTAGGTACTAGCGGGGGGACCCAGTACTTC,14,TRBJ2-5,NA,TRBV7-8,TRBD2
CASSFGTIKETQYF,TGCGCCAGCAGCTTCGGGACTATCAAAGAGACCCAGTACTTC,14,TRBJ2-5,once,TRBV5-1,TRBD2
CASSFGQNGKNIQYF,TGTGCCAGCAGTTTTGGACAGAATGGCAAAAACATTCAGTACTTC,15,TRBJ2-4,NA,TRBV27,NA
CASSSGGRYNEQFF,TGCGCCAGCAGCTCGGGGGGCCGGTACAATGAGCAGTTCTTC,14,TRBJ2-1,NA,TRBV4-1,NA
CASSVSGGNVYNEQFF,TGCGCCAGCAGCGTAAGCGGGGGCAATGTCTACAATGAGCAGTTCTTC,16,TRBJ2-1,NA,TRBV5-1,TRBD2
CAWSRTSGGAEQFF,TGTGCCTGGAGTCGGACTAGCGGGGGGGCGGAGCAGTTCTTC,14,TRBJ2-1,once,TRBV30,TRBD2
CASSRRTATNEKLFF,TGTGCCAGCAGCCGGAGGACAGCAACTAATGAAAAACTGTTTTTT,15,TRBJ1-4,NA,TRBV6-5,NA
CASSVAQGLGQPQHF,TGTGCCAGCAGTGTCGCTCAGGGGCTAGGACAGCCCCAGCATTTT,15,TRBJ1-5,NA,TRBV6-1,NA
CASSLATGNTEAFF,TGTGCCAGCAGCTTAGCGACAGGCAACACTGAAGCTTTCTTT,14,TRBJ1-1,NA,TRBV7-9,NA
CASSAAQGFSTDTQYF,TGTGCCAGCAGCGCCGCACAGGGATTTAGCACAGATACGCAGTATTTT,16,TRBJ2-3,NA,TRBV11-1,NA
CSVALVRETQYF,TGCAGCGTTGCACTAGTACGAGAGACCCAGTACTTC,12,TRBJ2-5,NA,TRBV29-1,NA
CASSFRSGSITEAFF,TGTGCCAGCAGCTTTCGGAGTGGGAGTATCACTGAAGCTTTCTTT,15,TRBJ1-1,NA,TRBV7-3,NA
CASSIERVSPLHF,TGTGCCAGTAGTATAGAACGGGTTTCACCCCTCCACTTT,13,TRBJ1-6,NA,TRBV19,NA
CATSRGHGFGYEQYF,TGTGCCACCAGCAGAGGACACGGTTTTGGGTACGAGCAGTACTTC,15,TRBJ2-7,NA,TRBV15,NA
CASRPPAGVRSYNEQFF,TGTGCCAGCAGACCTCCCGCCGGGGTACGCTCCTACAATGAGCAGTTCTTC,17,TRBJ2-1,NA,TRBV7-2,NA
CASSFTGNTEAFF,TGTGCCAGCAGCTTCACAGGGAACACTGAAGCTTTCTTT,13,TRBJ1-1,NA,TRBV7-2,NA
CACTEQGFSGNTIYF,TGTGCCTGCACTGAGCAGGGCTTCTCTGGAAACACCATATATTTT,15,TRBJ1-3,NA,TRBV6-1,NA
CASSLDGQGPYEQYF,TGCGCCAGCAGCTTGGATGGACAGGGCCCCTACGAGCAGTACTTC,15,TRBJ2-7,NA,TRBV5-1,TRBD1
CASSLAGTVNTGELFF,TGCGCCAGCAGCTTGGCCGGGACAGTGAACACCGGGGAGCTGTTTTTT,16,TRBJ2-2,once,TRBV5-1,TRBD1
CASSEAGYNSPLHF,TGTGCCAGCAGTGAGGCAGGTTATAATTCACCCCTCCACTTT,14,TRBJ1-6,NA,TRBV25-1,NA
CASSYPGFRGNEQFF,TGTGCCAGCAGTTATCCAGGATTCAGGGGGAATGAGCAGTTCTTC,15,TRBJ2-1,NA,TRBV6-5,TRBD1
CASSEGLGRGAVTQYF,TGTGCCAGCAGTGAAGGACTGGGGCGGGGGGCGGTGACCCAGTACTTC,16,TRBJ2-5,NA,TRBV6-1,TRBD2
CASSPQGGGGYTF,TGTGCCAGCAGCCCTCAGGGGGGTGGCGGCTACACCTTC,13,TRBJ1-2,NA,TRBV14,TRBD1
CASSFRVGNEQFF,TGTGCCAGCAGCTTCAGGGTAGGCAATGAGCAGTTCTTC,13,TRBJ2-1,NA,TRBV7-8,NA
CASSLVGSTLGTIYF,TGTGCCAGCAGCTTAGTGGGGAGTACCCTAGGCACCATATATTTT,15,TRBJ1-3,NA,TRBV13,NA
CATSRVLRTSLGLETQYF,TGTGCCACCAGCAGAGTTTTGCGGACTAGCCTCGGGTTGGAGACCCAGTACTTC,18,TRBJ2-5,NA,TRBV15,TRBD2
CASSIQGIAGNTIYF,TGTGCCAGCAGCATCCAGGGTATCGCTGGAAACACCATATATTTT,15,TRBJ1-3,NA,TRBV5-6,NA
CAISEQGAIPDTQYF,TGTGCCATCAGTGAACAGGGGGCGATCCCAGATACGCAGTATTTT,15,TRBJ2-3,NA,TRBV10-3,TRBD1
CASSQFLTGDQPQHF,TGTGCCAGCAGCCAATTTTTGACAGGGGATCAGCCCCAGCATTTT,15,TRBJ1-5,once,TRBV4-2,TRBD1
CSVVGPRRKNTEAFF,TGCAGCGTCGTAGGTCCTCGGAGGAAGAACACTGAAGCTTTCTTT,15,TRBJ1-1,NA,TRBV29-1,NA
CASSGGGWGSPSGNTIYF,TGTGCCAGCAGCGGGGGAGGTTGGGGGTCCCCCTCTGGAAACACCATATATTTT,18,TRBJ1-3,NA,TRBV9,NA
CASSLGVDWETQYF,TGTGCCAGCAGCTTGGGGGTCGACTGGGAGACCCAGTACTTC,14,TRBJ2-5,NA,TRBV5-4,NA
CASRPPGSYGYTF,TGTGCAAGTCGCCCCCCTGGCTCTTATGGCTACACCTTC,13,TRBJ1-2,NA,TRBV12-2,NA
CASSIGRDRGETENTEAFF,TGTGCCAGTAGTATAGGTAGGGACAGGGGCGAAACCGAGAACACTGAAGCTTTCTTT,19,TRBJ1-1,NA,TRBV19,TRBD1
CASSASSGFSGELFF,TGTGCCAGCAGCGCTTCATCAGGGTTCTCCGGGGAGCTGTTTTTT,15,TRBJ2-2,NA,TRBV5-4,NA